The entry below gives a single TCR beta chain sequence along with its context. The record originates from a study of blood T cell repertoires in COVID-19. Germline V gene data show CDR1 as SGHDN and CDR2 as FVKESK. The V gene lost 1 base and the J gene lost 5 bases, with 11 bases spanning the gap. CDR3 length equals 14 residues. In Cohort 3, a recovered donor had either two negative PCRs, clearance, or symptom resolution. The assay was immunoSEQ multiplex PCR, and TCRdb's table has in-frame clones only and misses some. Of some 330,000 clones listed, roughly 87% are singletons. The V gene is TRBV14, the J gene TRBJ2-5; D call uncertain. The material sequenced was PBMCs or T cells enriched from blood (not recorded which). This clonotype originated in a woman aged 50 to 60 who had recovered from COVID-19. CDR3 residues: CASSQGSARETQYF. For the CDR3, the DNA is TGTGCCAGCAGCCAAGGGTCAGCCAGGGAGACCCAGTACTTC.